This record concerns one T cell receptor (beta chain) sequence. Building of the TCR beta libraries involved iRepertoire HTBI primers and Arm-PCR of CDR3 regions. A single record per CDR3 protein comes from TCRdb applying MiXCR to the multiplex PCR reads. The sample gives about 240,000 distinct CDR3 sequences, 20% of which show up once; 14% is in the top ten. Stated time point: newly diagnosed GD, antithyroid drugs for less than 3 months. Researchers made the TCR library from RNA that was extracted from PBMCs. V was shortened by 3 bases and J by 5 bases, with 14 bases between the two germline ends. CDR3 size: 14 residues. CDR1 and CDR2 from the germline V gene are MDHEN and SYDVKM. The data belong to a study of regulatory T cells in long-lasting Graves disease.

The sequence was obtained from a female donor with Graves disease. V gene TRBV28 combines with J gene TRBJ2-7, with D hard to call. The material was peripheral blood mononuclear cells (PBMCs), obtained at new diagnosis, from a patient treated with antithyroid drugs. This chain's CDR3 is CASSFVGLENEQYF. Written as DNA, the CDR3 is TGTGCCAGCAGTTTTGTGGGTTTGGAAAACGAGCAGTACTTC.